Detailed here is one T cell receptor beta chain. What it recognizes is unknown. Per sample, at least 5 micrograms of total RNA were extracted. This specimen belongs to a study of blood T cells in healthy people across ages. Overall study results and limits: Considered underestimates were the diversity estimates obtained from one million T cells.

This CDR3 comprises 16 residues. V lost 0 bases and J lost 0, with 6 bases in between. A second roughly 7 to 12 cycle PCR used barcoded and J-beta primers. TCRdb used MiXCR to reprocess the 5' RACE reads, holding one entry per CDR3 protein. This repertoire shows over 700,000 distinct CDR3 sequences, 53% found once; its top ten account for about two fifths. The specimen sequenced was blood. This receptor was identified in a man older than 75 in good health. The J gene is TRBJ2-6, the V gene TRBV12-3 or TRBV12-4; D is unresolved. This CDR3 is CASSLATASGANVLTF. The DNA of the CDR3 is TGTGCCAGCAGTTTAGCAACAGCCTCTGGGGCCAACGTCCTGACTTTC.